Below, 32 T cell receptor beta chains from the same sample are listed, as sequenced in a study of T-cell reconstitution after alpha-beta-depleted transplantation in children. Molecular barcoding with unique molecular identifiers was used for the TCRbeta library. TCRdb re-called the PCR reads with MiXCR, one entry per CDR3 protein. The data contain around 200,000 distinct CDR3 sequences, about 9.2% of them singletons. Material: PBMCs from the stem cell graft donor, obtained from the stem cell graft. The receptor set was obtained from a human donor who donated a stem cell graft to a child with acute lymphoblastic leukemia.

This clonotype has at least ten counts. V usage is TRBV11-2 and J usage is TRBJ1-1; D is unresolved. The V end was cut by 2 bases, the J end by 3 bases, with 7 bases between. Germline assignment: CDR1 SGHAT and CDR2 FQNNGV. CDR3 length equals 13 residues. The CDR3: CASSLNGYTEAFF. The CDR3 nucleotides are TGTGCCAGCAGCTTAAATGGTTACACTGAAGCTTTCTTT.

The sample holds a few counts of this clonotype. This chain connects TRBV20-1 to TRBJ1-1, with D possibly TRBD1 on 6 matching bases. The CDR3 is 14 amino acids. V lost 1 base and J lost 1, with 10 bases in between. Germline V gives CDR1 DFQATT, CDR2 SNEGSKA (reference sequence). CDR3 DNA: TGCAGTGCTAGAGTGGGGGGCAGGAACACTGAAGCTTTCTTT. It translates to CSARVGGRNTEAFF.

DNA of the CDR3: TGCAGTGCTAGAGATTACCGAGCAGGAGGCGCAAGCAATGAGCAGTTCTTC. It encodes CSARDYRAGGASNEQFF. The V gene is TRBV20-1, the J gene TRBJ2-1; perhaps TRBD2 as D (5 bases). The V end was cut by 0 bases, the J end by 6 bases, with 21 bases between. CDR1 is DFQATT and CDR2 is SNEGSKA in the germline V gene (reference sequence). There are 17 residues in the CDR3.

This clonotype was recorded many times. The chain recombines TRBV20-1 with TRBJ1-5, with D perhaps TRBD1 (5 bases). This CDR3 is 15 amino acids long. Germline assignment: CDR1 DFQATT and CDR2 SNEGSKA (reference sequence). V lost 3 bases, J lost 6 bases, and 18 bases lay in between. The CDR3 DNA is TGCAGTGCTAGCCTGGGGGAGGGTCTAGGTCAGCCCCAGCATTTT. It translates to CSASLGEGLGQPQHF.

J is TRBJ2-5 and V is TRBV7-7, with 8 nucleotides matching TRBD1. Germline V lookup: CDR1 SSHAT, CDR2 FNYEAQ (reference sequence). The CDR3 totals 14 residues. V was pared by 5 bases and J by 5 bases, with 7 bases of the junction left unmatched. The DNA of the CDR3 is TGTGCCAGCAGCCTGGGACAGGCCGGGGAGACCCAGTACTTC. It encodes CASSLGQAGETQYF.

Only a few counts were recorded for this clonotype. The V and J genes are TRBV5-1 and TRBJ1-6; D perhaps matches TRBD1 (6 bases). Looked up from germline, CDR1 is SGHRS and CDR2 is YFSETQ. The ends were cut back, 1 base at V and 5 bases at J, with 10 bases in the middle. The CDR3 runs 15 residues. CDR3 sequence reads: CASSLWTEDNSPLHF. DNA of the CDR3: TGCGCCAGCAGCTTGTGGACAGAGGATAATTCACCCCTCCACTTT.

Ten or more counts support this clonotype. The rearrangement links TRBV11-2 to TRBJ2-3, with 9 nucleotides matching TRBD1. There are 14 residues in the CDR3. V lost 5 bases and J lost 4; bases outside the gene matches: 4. Germline V gives CDR1 SGHAT, CDR2 FQNNGV. The CDR3: CASSPGQGSDTQYF. In DNA form, the CDR3 reads TGTGCCAGCAGCCCAGGACAGGGGTCAGATACGCAGTATTTT.

The genes are TRBV19 and TRBJ2-1; possible D gene TRBD2, 5 bases. This CDR3 is built from 14 residues. V gave up 3 bases and J gave up 7 bases, with 13 bases separating them. The germline gives CDR1 LNHDA, CDR2 SQIVND (reference sequence). The CDR3 sequence is CASSIGVVVNEQFF. The CDR3 nucleotides are TGTGCCAGTAGTATCGGGGTAGTAGTAAATGAGCAGTTCTTC.

This clonotype was observed a handful of times. The chain employs TRBV20-1 and TRBJ1-1, with D possibly matching TRBD1 (6 bases). Trimming cost V 7 bases and J 1 base, with 16 bases left between them. The CDR3 runs 14 residues. CDR1 and CDR2 (germline): DFQATT, SNEGSKA (reference sequence). This CDR3 reads CSVRIGTKNTEAFF. As DNA, the CDR3 is TGCAGTGTCAGAATCGGGACAAAGAACACTGAAGCTTTCTTT.

This clonotype has just a few counts. CDR3 residues: CASSLEVGGDTEAFF. In DNA, the CDR3 is TGCGCCAGCAGCTTGGAAGTGGGAGGAGACACTGAAGCTTTCTTT. The rearrangement uses TRBV5-1 and TRBJ1-1; no definite D call. Germline V CDR1 and CDR2: SGHRS, YFSETQ. V lost 0 bases to trimming and J lost 3 bases, with 12 bases between them. This CDR3 region has 15 residues.

This clonotype has just a few counts. The chain recombines TRBV12-3 or TRBV12-4 with TRBJ1-5; D remains ambiguous. The CDR3 sequence is 13 residues long. Trimming removed 7 bases from V and 2 bases from J, with 9 bases in between. This CDR3 reads CASIGEGNQPQHF. The CDR3 coding sequence is TGTGCCAGCATTGGGGAGGGCAATCAGCCCCAGCATTTT.

This clonotype was seen repeatedly, ten times or more. The V gene is TRBV29-1, the J gene TRBJ2-2; D is unclear. CDR1 and CDR2 from the germline V gene are SQVTM and ANQGSEA. The CDR3 length is 14 residues. V was clipped by 7 bases and J by 4 bases, with 16 bases between them. This CDR3 is CSATKGWGTGELFF. The DNA for the CDR3 is TGCAGCGCCACGAAGGGATGGGGCACCGGGGAGCTGTTTTTT.

In its sample, this clonotype was seen many times. The chain has TRBV4-1 and TRBJ1-5, with unresolved D. The germline CDR1 and CDR2 sequences are MGHRA and YSYEKL. With 0 bases removed from V and 7 bases from J, the gap between germline ends came to 13 bases. The CDR3 has 15 residues. The CDR3 here is CASSQEVSGRQPQHF. The CDR3 DNA follows: TGCGCCAGCAGCCAAGAAGTTTCCGGGAGGCAGCCCCAGCATTTT.

This clonotype was detected only a few times. The chain carries TRBV5-5 and TRBJ2-5; D tentatively fits TRBD1 or TRBD2 (5 bases each). V shed 2 bases and J shed 3 bases, with 11 bases lying between them. The CDR3 totals 14 residues. Germline V gives CDR1 SGHKS, CDR2 YYEKEE (reference sequence). CDR3 nucleotides: TGTGCCAGCAGCTTTATCGTGGGGGAAGAGACCCAGTACTTC. Translation gives CASSFIVGEETQYF.

This clonotype showed up many times. The chain links TRBV5-1 to TRBJ2-3; D gene ambiguous. Germline V gene sequence: CDR1 SGHRS, CDR2 YFSETQ. Trimming removed 4 bases from V and 3 bases from J, with 9 bases in between. The CDR3 is 13 amino acids. In DNA form, the CDR3 reads TGCGCCAGCAGCCGAGTACGTACAGATACGCAGTATTTT. Translation gives CASSRVRTDTQYF. Complete variable domain (other parts from reference TRBV5-1 and TRBJ2-3): KAGVTQTPRYLIKTRGQQVTLSCSPISGHRSVSWYQQTPGQGLQFLFEYFSETQRNKGNFPGRFSGRQFSNSRSEMNVSTLELGDSALYLCASSRVRTDTQYFGPGTRLTVL.

This clonotype has ten or more counts. The rearrangement joins TRBV5-1 to TRBJ1-1; D not certain. The germline V gene has CDR1 SGHRS and CDR2 YFSETQ. V lost 1 base to trimming and J lost 5 bases, with 9 bases between them. There are 13 residues in the CDR3. This CDR3 is CASSLRWDTEAFF. The CDR3 nucleotides read TGCGCCAGCAGCTTGAGATGGGATACTGAAGCTTTCTTT.

This clonotype was recorded at least ten times. The J gene is TRBJ2-2, the V gene TRBV20-1, with 11 bases lining up with TRBD2. The trim removed 2 bases at V and 7 bases at J, leaving 6 bases unmatched. Germline-derived CDR1 and CDR2 are DFQATT and SNEGSKA (reference sequence). This CDR3 is 15 amino acids long. CDR3: CSARLGLAGRGELFF. The CDR3 region has the DNA TGCAGTGCTAGATTAGGACTAGCGGGCCGCGGGGAGCTGTTTTTT.

Comments on this clonotype: This sequence may be a read error, since a much larger clone differs from it by one base. The rearrangement links TRBV6-2 or TRBV6-3 to TRBJ1-1; 10 nucleotides agree with TRBD1. The CDR3 covers 14 residues. The V and J ends lost 5 bases and 3 bases, in that order; junction bases with no gene match: 3. Germline CDR1 is MNHEY and CDR2 is SVGEGT. CDR3 coding DNA: TGTGCCAGCAGTCGACAGGGGGCCCACACTGAAGCTTTCTTT. This gives the protein CASSRQGAHTEAFF.

The sample holds a few counts of this clonotype. The V call is TRBV5-1, the J call TRBJ1-2, with 7 bases that match TRBD1. The V gene end was trimmed by 4 bases and the J gene end by 4 bases; junction bases not matched to a gene: 7. This CDR3 spans 14 amino acids. From germline, CDR1 is SGHRS and CDR2 YFSETQ. CDR3 sequence (DNA): TGCGCCAGCAGCGCGAACAGGGGCGGCTATGGCTACACCTTC. This gives the protein CASSANRGGYGYTF.

This clonotype was seen a handful of times. The germline gene is not matched at one end of the junction; a read error may be the cause. The chain has TRBV5-1 and TRBJ1-1; D unclear. The CDR3 sequence is 14 residues long. CDR1 is SGHRS, CDR2 YFSETQ, per germline. CDR3 nucleotide sequence: TGCGCCAGCAGCTTGGGCGTATTGAACACTGAATCTTTCTTT. Protein sequence: CASSLGVLNTESFF.

On this clonotype itself: The junction departs from the called germline gene at one end, perhaps through a read error. The chain combines TRBV20-1 with TRBJ2-3; D is unresolved. The CDR3 extends over 15 amino acids. Germline V lookup: CDR1 DFQATT, CDR2 SNEGSKA (reference sequence). The CDR3, as DNA: TGCAGTGCTAGGAGTGGGTTGGCTTCGAAAGATACGCTGTATTTT. Translating gives CSARSGLASKDTLYF.

The table lists this clonotype with a few counts. The chain uses TRBV7-2 and TRBJ2-7; 9 nucleotides match TRBD1. Germline-derived CDR1 and CDR2 are SGHTA and FQGNSA. This CDR3 has 14 amino acids. With 10 bases clipped from V and 0 bases from J, the junction kept 7 bases outside the gene matches. DNA for the CDR3: TGTGCCACCGCAACAGGGGGCACCTCCTACGAGCAGTACTTC. Translated, it gives CATATGGTSYEQYF.

The chain is built from TRBV20-1 and TRBJ1-2; tentative D call: TRBD1 (6 bases). The CDR3 consists of 16 residues. The germline CDR1 and CDR2 sequences are DFQATT and SNEGSKA (reference sequence). Between the trimmed V and J ends, which lost 3 bases and 1 base, there was a span of 18 bases. DNA of the CDR3: TGCAGTGCTAGGCCGGGACGGACAGTCCTTAACTATGGCTACACCTTC. It codes for CSARPGRTVLNYGYTF.

This clonotype was observed a few times. This sequence joins TRBV5-5 and TRBJ1-1; D gene ambiguous. The V gene's germline CDR1 is SGHKS and CDR2 YYEKEE (reference sequence). V was shortened by 0 bases and J by 0 bases, with 6 bases between the two germline ends. CDR3 length equals 14 residues. CDR3 DNA sequence: TGTGCCAGCAGCTTGGCGCCCTTGAACACTGAAGCTTTCTTT. It yields the protein CASSLAPLNTEAFF. The variable domain in full, completed from reference TRBV5-5 and TRBJ1-1, reads DAGVTQSPTHLIKTRGQQVTLRCSPISGHKSVSWYQQVLGQGPQFIFQYYEKEERGRGNFPDRFSARQFPNYSSELNVNALLLGDSALYLCASSLAPLNTEAFFGQGTRLTVV.

This clonotype appeared a few times. The chain joins TRBV20-1 to TRBJ2-3; D is unresolved. V lost 3 bases and J lost 6, with 22 bases in between. The germline V gene has CDR1 DFQATT and CDR2 SNEGSKA (reference sequence). This CDR3 is 16 amino acids long. DNA of the CDR3: TGCAGTGCTAGGGTTTGGTCAACCTCTGCACGGGATACGCAGTATTTT. Protein sequence: CSARVWSTSARDTQYF.

This clonotype has ten or more counts. J is TRBJ2-2 and V is TRBV7-9; TRBD2 aligns across 9 bases. CDR1 SEHNR and CDR2 FQNEAQ come from the germline V gene (reference sequence). V shed 7 bases and J 1 base; nucleotides not matched to a gene: 10. CDR3 length: 17 residues. The CDR3 sequence is CASKIQRGDVNTGELFF. The CDR3 DNA follows: TGTGCCAGCAAAATCCAGCGGGGGGACGTGAACACCGGGGAGCTGTTTTTT.

V gene TRBV6-2 or TRBV6-3 combines with J gene TRBJ2-1; D perhaps matches TRBD2 (5 bases). The germline V and J ends were trimmed by 5 bases and 2 bases, with 16 bases remaining between them. The length of the CDR3 is 16 residues. Germline V gene lookup returns CDR1 MNHEY and CDR2 SVGEGT. The CDR3 DNA reads TGTGCCAGCAGTCGGATCGGAGGCAGTACCTACAATGAGCAGTTCTTC. It codes for CASSRIGGSTYNEQFF.

In this sample, this clonotype turned up a few times. The J gene is TRBJ2-7, the V gene TRBV27; no clear D. Germline CDR1 is MNHEY and CDR2 is SMNVEV (reference sequence). This CDR3 comprises 12 residues. Trimming removed 6 bases at V and 4 bases at J, with 10 bases between. The CDR3 reads CASSRHDYEQYF. In DNA form, the CDR3 reads TGTGCCAGCAGCCGACATGATTACGAGCAGTACTTC.

The chain is built from TRBV12-3 or TRBV12-4 and TRBJ1-1; no definite D call. The V end was cut by 6 bases, the J end by 11 bases, with 28 bases between. This CDR3 has 16 residues. The CDR3 loop is CASRFTPGSSTHPAFF. As DNA, the CDR3 is TGTGCCAGCAGATTTACCCCCGGAAGTTCCACTCATCCGGCTTTCTTT.

In this sample, this clonotype turned up a few times. The genes are TRBV20-1 and TRBJ2-1, with 11 bases aligning to TRBD2. CDR1 is DFQATT and CDR2 is SNEGSKA in the germline V gene (reference sequence). There are 15 residues in the CDR3. Trimming at V came to 3 bases and at J to 3 bases, leaving 4 bases not matched to a gene. The chain's CDR3 is CSASPTSGGYNEQFF. The CDR3 DNA is TGCAGTGCTAGCCCCACTAGCGGGGGCTACAATGAGCAGTTCTTC.

There are a few counts of this clonotype. The V and J genes are TRBV19 and TRBJ1-2; a weak D match, TRBD1 (6 bases). This CDR3 comprises 16 residues. Germline V gene data show CDR1 as LNHDA and CDR2 as SQIVND (reference sequence). The V and J ends lost 6 bases and 4 bases respectively, with 21 bases between them. The CDR3 region has the DNA TGTGCCAGTAGGACGACTATTCAGGGGATCGTCTATGGCTACACCTTC. The encoded protein is CASRTTIQGIVYGYTF.

V and J are TRBV11-1 and TRBJ1-1; TRBD1 aligns across 9 bases. Unmatched junction bases numbered 19, after V lost 4 bases and J lost 4 bases. Germline lookup yields CDR1 SGHAT and CDR2 FQDESV (reference sequence). There are 19 residues in the CDR3. The CDR3 is CASSSQGVGDRDGGTEAFF. CDR3 coding DNA: TGTGCCAGCAGCTCTCAAGGGGTCGGGGACAGGGATGGAGGCACTGAAGCTTTCTTT.